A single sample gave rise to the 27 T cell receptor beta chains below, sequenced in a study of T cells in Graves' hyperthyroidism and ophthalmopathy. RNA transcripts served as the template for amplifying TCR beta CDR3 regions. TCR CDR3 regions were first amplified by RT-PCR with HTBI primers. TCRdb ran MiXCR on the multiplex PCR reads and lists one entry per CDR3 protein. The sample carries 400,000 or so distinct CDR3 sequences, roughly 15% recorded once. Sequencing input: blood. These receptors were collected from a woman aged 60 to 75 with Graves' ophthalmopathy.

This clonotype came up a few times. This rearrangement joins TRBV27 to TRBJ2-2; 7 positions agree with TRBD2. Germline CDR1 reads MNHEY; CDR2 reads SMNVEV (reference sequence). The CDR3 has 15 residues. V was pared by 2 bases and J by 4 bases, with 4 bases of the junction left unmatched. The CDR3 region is CASSLAGAITGELFF. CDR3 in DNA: TGTGCCAGCAGTTTAGCGGGAGCGATCACCGGGGAGCTGTTTTTT.

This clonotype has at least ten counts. The CDR3 here is CSVEGGGERYGYTF. For the CDR3, the DNA is TGCAGCGTTGAAGGTGGTGGCGAGCGCTATGGCTACACCTTC. The rearrangement uses TRBV29-1 and TRBJ1-2; D gene ambiguous. Trimming removed 1 base from V and 4 bases from J, with 13 bases in between. From germline, CDR1 is SQVTM and CDR2 ANQGSEA. CDR3 length: 14 amino acids.

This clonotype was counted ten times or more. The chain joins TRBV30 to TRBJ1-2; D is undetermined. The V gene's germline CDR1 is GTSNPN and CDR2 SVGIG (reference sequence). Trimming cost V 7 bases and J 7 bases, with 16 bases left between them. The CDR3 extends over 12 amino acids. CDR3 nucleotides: TGTGCCTCGACGTCATGGTCTGGTGGCTACACCTTC. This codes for CASTSWSGGYTF.

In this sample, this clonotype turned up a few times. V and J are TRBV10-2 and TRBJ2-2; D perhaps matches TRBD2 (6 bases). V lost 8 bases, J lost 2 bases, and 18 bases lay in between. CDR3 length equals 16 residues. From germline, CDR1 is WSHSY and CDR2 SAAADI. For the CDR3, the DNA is TGCGCCAGCGTAATCGAGAGGACTACTAACACCGGGGAGCTGTTTTTT. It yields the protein CASVIERTTNTGELFF.

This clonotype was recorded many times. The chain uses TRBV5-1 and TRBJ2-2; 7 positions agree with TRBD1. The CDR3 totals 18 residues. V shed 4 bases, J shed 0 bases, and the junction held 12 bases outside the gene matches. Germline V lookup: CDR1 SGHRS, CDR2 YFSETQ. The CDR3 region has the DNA TGCGCCAGCAGCCCCAGGGGCCGGACAGGATCGAACACCGGGGAGCTGTTTTTT. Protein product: CASSPRGRTGSNTGELFF.

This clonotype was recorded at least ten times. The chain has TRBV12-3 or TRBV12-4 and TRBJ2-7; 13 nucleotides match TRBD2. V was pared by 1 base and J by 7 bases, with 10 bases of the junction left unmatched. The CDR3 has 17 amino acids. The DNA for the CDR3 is TGTGCCAGCAGTTTAGGGGGACTAGCGGGATTCGGGGGTGAGCAGTACTTC. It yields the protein CASSLGGLAGFGGEQYF.

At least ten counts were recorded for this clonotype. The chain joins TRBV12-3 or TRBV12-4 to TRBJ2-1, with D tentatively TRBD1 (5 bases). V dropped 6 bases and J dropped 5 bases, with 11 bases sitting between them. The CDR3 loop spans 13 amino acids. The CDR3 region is CASSQGADNEQFF. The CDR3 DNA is TGTGCCAGCAGCCAAGGGGCGGACAATGAGCAGTTCTTC.

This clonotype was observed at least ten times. CDR3 in DNA: TGCAGTGCTCCTTCACTGGAGAGCTCCTACGAGCAGTACTTC. Translation gives CSAPSLESSYEQYF. The gene calls are TRBV20-1 and TRBJ2-7; no definite D call. The CDR3 has 14 amino acids. Looked up from germline, CDR1 is DFQATT and CDR2 is SNEGSKA (reference sequence). V dropped 5 bases and J dropped 0 bases, with 14 bases sitting between them.

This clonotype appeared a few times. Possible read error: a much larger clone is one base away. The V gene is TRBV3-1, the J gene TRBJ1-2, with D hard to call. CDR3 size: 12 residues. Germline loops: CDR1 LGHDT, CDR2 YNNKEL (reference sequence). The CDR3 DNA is TGTACCAGCAGCCATCTGGACTATGGCTACACCTTC. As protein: CTSSHLDYGYTF.

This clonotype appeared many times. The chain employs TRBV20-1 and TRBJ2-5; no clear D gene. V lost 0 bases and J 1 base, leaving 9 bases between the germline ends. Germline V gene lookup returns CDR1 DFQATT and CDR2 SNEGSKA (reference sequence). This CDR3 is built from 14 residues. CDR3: CSAREGSIQETQYF. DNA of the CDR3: TGCAGTGCTAGAGAGGGGTCGATCCAAGAGACCCAGTACTTC.

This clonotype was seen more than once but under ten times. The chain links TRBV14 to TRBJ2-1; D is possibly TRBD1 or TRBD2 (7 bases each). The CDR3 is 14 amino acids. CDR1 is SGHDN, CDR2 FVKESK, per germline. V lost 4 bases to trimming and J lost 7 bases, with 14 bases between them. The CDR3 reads CASSPGGLTNEQFF. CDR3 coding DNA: TGTGCCAGCAGCCCAGGGGGACTAACGAATGAGCAGTTCTTC.

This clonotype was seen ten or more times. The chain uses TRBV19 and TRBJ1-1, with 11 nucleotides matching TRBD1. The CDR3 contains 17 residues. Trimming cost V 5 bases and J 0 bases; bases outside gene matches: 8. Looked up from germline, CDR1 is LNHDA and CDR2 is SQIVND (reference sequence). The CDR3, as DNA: TGTGCCAGTAGTGCCGGACAGGGGGCTGGAGTGAACACTGAAGCTTTCTTT. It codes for CASSAGQGAGVNTEAFF.

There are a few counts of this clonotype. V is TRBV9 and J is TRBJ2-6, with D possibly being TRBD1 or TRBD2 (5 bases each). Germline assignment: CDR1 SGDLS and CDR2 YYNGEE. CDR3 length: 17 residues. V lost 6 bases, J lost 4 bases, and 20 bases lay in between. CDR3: CASNEPGRGTGANVLTF. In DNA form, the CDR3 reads TGTGCCAGCAACGAACCGGGCCGAGGGACCGGGGCCAACGTCCTGACTTTC.

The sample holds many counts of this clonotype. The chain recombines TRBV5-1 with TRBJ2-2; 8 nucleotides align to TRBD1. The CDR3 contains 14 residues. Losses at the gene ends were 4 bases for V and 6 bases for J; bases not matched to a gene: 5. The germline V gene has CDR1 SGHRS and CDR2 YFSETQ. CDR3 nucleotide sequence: TGCGCCAGCAGCCGTGGACAGGGCCCCGGGGAGCTGTTTTTT. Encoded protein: CASSRGQGPGELFF. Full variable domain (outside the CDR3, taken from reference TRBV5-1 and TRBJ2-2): KAGVTQTPRYLIKTRGQQVTLSCSPISGHRSVSWYQQTPGQGLQFLFEYFSETQRNKGNFPGRFSGRQFSNSRSEMNVSTLELGDSALYLCASSRGQGPGELFFGEGSRLTVL.

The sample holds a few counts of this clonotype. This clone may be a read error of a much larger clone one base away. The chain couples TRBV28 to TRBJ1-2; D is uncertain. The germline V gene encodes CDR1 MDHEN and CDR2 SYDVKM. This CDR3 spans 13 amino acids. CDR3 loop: CVITFDGHYGYTF. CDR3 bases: TGTGTCATCACCTTCGACGGCCACTATGGCTACACCTTC.

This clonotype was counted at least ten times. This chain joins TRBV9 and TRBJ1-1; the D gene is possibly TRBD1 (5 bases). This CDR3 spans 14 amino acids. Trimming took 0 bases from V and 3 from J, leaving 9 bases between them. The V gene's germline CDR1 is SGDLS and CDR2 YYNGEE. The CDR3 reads CASSVGGVDTEAFF. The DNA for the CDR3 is TGTGCCAGCAGCGTAGGAGGGGTTGACACTGAAGCTTTCTTT. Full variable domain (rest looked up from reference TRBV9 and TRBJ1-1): DSGVTQTPKHLITATGQRVTLRCSPRSGDLSVYWYQQSLDQGLQFLIQYYNGEERAKGNILERFSAQQFPDLHSELNLSSLELGDSALYFCASSVGGVDTEAFFGQGTRLTVV.

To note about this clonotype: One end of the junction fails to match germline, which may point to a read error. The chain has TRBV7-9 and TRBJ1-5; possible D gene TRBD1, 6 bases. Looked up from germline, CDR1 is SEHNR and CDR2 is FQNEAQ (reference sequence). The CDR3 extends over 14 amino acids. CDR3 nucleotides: TGTGCCAGCAGCTTCACAGGGTTGAATCGGCCCCAGCATTTT. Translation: CASSFTGLNRPQHF.

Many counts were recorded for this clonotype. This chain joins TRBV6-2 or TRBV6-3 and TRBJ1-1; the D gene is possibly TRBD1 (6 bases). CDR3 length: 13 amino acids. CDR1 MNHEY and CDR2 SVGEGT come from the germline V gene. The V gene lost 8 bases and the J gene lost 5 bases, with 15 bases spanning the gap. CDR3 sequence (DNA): TGTGCCAGCGGACGAAACAGGGCGACTGAAGCTTTCTTT. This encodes CASGRNRATEAFF.

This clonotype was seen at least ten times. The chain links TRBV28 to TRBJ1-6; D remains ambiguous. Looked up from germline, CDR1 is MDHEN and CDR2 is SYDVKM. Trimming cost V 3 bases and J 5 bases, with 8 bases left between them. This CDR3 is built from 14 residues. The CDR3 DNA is TGTGCCAGCAGTTTGAGGACTCATAATTCACCCCTCCACTTT. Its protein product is CASSLRTHNSPLHF.

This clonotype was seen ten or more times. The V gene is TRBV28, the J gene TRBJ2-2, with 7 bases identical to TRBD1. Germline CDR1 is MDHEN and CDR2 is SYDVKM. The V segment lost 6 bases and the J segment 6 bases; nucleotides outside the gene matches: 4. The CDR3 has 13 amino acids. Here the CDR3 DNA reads TGTGCCAGCAGGGGACAGAATGCCGGGGAGCTGTTTTTT. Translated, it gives CASRGQNAGELFF.

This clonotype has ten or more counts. The CDR3 loop is CASSLLDGSSYEQYF. For the CDR3, the DNA is TGTGCCAGCAGCTTACTTGACGGGAGCTCCTACGAGCAGTACTTC. The chain couples TRBV7-8 to TRBJ2-7, with TRBD2 as a possible D gene (6 bases). Per germline, CDR1 SGHVS and CDR2 FQNEAQ. The ends were cut back, 2 bases at V and 0 bases at J, with 11 bases in the middle. The CDR3 has 15 amino acids.

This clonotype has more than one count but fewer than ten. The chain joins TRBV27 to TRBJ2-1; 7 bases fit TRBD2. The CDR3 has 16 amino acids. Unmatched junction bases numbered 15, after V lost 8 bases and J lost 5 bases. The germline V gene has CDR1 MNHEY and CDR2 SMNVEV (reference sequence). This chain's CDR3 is CASASLLAEANNEQFF. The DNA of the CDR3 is TGTGCCAGCGCCTCCCTCCTAGCGGAGGCGAACAATGAGCAGTTCTTC.

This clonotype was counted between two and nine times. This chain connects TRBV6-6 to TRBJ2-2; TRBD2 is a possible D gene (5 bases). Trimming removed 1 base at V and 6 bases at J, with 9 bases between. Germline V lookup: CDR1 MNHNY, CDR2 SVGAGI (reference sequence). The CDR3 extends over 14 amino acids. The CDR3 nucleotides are TGTGCCAGCAGTTACTTCCCGGGGTCCGGGGAGCTGTTTTTT. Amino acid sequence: CASSYFPGSGELFF.

The CDR3 loop reads CASSESETSGRYFYEQYF. For the CDR3, the DNA is TGTGCCAGCAGTGAGTCCGAGACTAGCGGGAGGTATTTCTACGAGCAGTACTTC. The V gene is TRBV2, the J gene TRBJ2-7, with TRBD2 identical over 13 bases. Germline V CDR1 and CDR2: SNHLY, FYNNEI. The V segment lost 3 bases and the J segment 3 bases; nucleotides outside the gene matches: 11. The CDR3 is 18 residues long.

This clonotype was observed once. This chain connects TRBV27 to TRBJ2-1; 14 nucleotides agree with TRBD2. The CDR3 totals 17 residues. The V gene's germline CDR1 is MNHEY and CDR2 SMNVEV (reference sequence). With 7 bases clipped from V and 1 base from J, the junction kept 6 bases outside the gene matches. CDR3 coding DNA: TGTGCCAGCACCTCGACTAGCGGGAGGGCATCCTACAATGAGCAGTTCTTC. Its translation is CASTSTSGRASYNEQFF.

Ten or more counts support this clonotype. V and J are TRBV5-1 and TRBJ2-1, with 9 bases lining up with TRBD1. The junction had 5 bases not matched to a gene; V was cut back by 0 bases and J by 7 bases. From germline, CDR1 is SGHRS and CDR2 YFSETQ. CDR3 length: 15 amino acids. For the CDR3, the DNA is TGCGCCAGCAGCTTGGTTACAGGGGGCTGGAATGAGCAGTTCTTC. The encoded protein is CASSLVTGGWNEQFF.

The CDR3 region has the DNA TGTGCCAGCTCAGCGATCACCCCGGGGCCGGGGGAGCAGTACTTC. Amino acids: CASSAITPGPGEQYF. The gene calls are TRBV18 and TRBJ2-7; the D gene could be TRBD1 or TRBD2 (5 bases each). CDR3 length: 15 residues. The V end was cut by 5 bases, the J end by 7 bases, with 21 bases between. CDR1 is KGHSH and CDR2 is LQKENI in the germline V gene.